This entry concerns a single TCR beta chain. This clonotype showed up just a few times. Its antigen target is currently unknown. No base-level quality is on record; no much larger clone is a single base apart. This sample was taken from a study of T cell repertoires in cytomegalovirus infection (dated 2019 in TCRdb). Concerning the study at large: Recently identified HLA-C-restricted CMV epitopes, whose presentation resists viral immunomodulation, were targeted by peptide stimulations together with well-studied HLA-B-restricted epitopes. The HLA type of each donor mattered for the analysis, because public TCR beta signatures pointed to carriage of CMV infection along with the matching HLA type. Paper-wide results and their limitations: In both this cohort and an independent cohort of more than 350 donors, the cumulative frequency of public TCR beta family members distinguished carriers of CMV infection plus the relevant HLA type. In the ex vivo response, HLA-C-restricted CMV-specific TCR beta clonotypes were dominant, and in two of eight donors the single most frequent clonotype came from this HLA-C-restricted group.

The sample's treatment or condition label is to be understood as: in vitro stimulation with specific CMV peptide epitopes to enrich CMV-specific T cells. In the germline V gene (reference sequence), CDR1 corresponds to LNHDA and CDR2 to SQIVND. Measured from the cysteine to the phenylalanine, the CDR3 is 13 residues long. Only the CDR3 region is kept as DNA, spanning 39 bases read in frame from base 1. V was cut back by 6 bases and J by 6 bases, leaving a gap of 13 bases between them. Sequencing was performed on an Illumina HiSeq 1500. TCRdb ran its own pipeline on the public reads, namely fastp trimming at Q25 and MiXCR clone calling, and kept in-frame beta chains. Rows are unified per CDR3 protein, each entry keeping the most common DNA and genes. In this sample the table shows 680,000 or so distinct CDR3 sequences, about 30% of which occur a single time. 15% to 20% of the sample goes to the ten largest clones.

This specimen consisted of cultured PBMCs, obtained from culture after CMV antigen stimulation. The V and J genes are TRBV19 and TRBJ2-3, and the D gene may be TRBD2, 5 bases matching. The sequence came from a human donor in good health (CMV status not recorded). Some clones in this sample may be carry-over from other donors' samples. In nucleotide form, the sequence is TGTGCCAGTAGATTGAGGGCGGCGGATACGCAGTATTTT. Its product reads: CASRLRAADTQYF.